The clone carrying this T cell receptor beta chain was seen just once. Its antigen is as yet unknown. The germline gives CDR1 WNHNN, CDR2 SYGVQD (reference sequence). The CDR3 is made up of 12 amino acids. V was pared by 4 bases and J by 2 bases, with 6 bases between. Profiling relied on immunoSEQ multiplex PCR, and the TCRdb table lists in-frame clones only, not all of them. The table lists 50,000 to 70,000 clones, 60% to 85% of them singletons. Time point specified: blood 4 weeks post-SBRT, at nephrectomy. The treatment denotes: 15 Gy SBRT to primary tumor, nephrectomy 4 weeks later. The source of the sample is a study of radiation and T cells in renal cell carcinoma. General study results and limits: Top tumor clonotypes rose in blood 2 weeks post-radiation, then contracted.

This material consisted of blood, taken from a patient whose treatment included radiotherapy and nephrectomy. The sequence was collected from a man aged 60-69 years with renal cell carcinoma. This rearrangement joins TRBV10-1 to TRBJ2-7; D gene uncertain. As DNA, the CDR3 is TGCGCCAGCAGTGCCGGAACCTACGAGCAGTACTTC. Translating gives CASSAGTYEQYF.